This TCR beta chain derives from a study of CD8+CD57+ T cells in acquired aplastic anemia. The study, taken as a whole, reports: Levels of CD8+ Simpson's diversity were not significantly distinct in patients versus controls.

About this clonotype itself: Its matching antigen is unknown. The junction departs from germline at one end; a sequencing error may be responsible.

Germline CDR1 SGHTA, CDR2 FQGNSA. The CDR3 has 14 amino acids. The use of genomic DNA as template underpinned the TCR beta VDJ and CDR3 profiling. MiXCR, applied by TCRdb to the reads, yields one record per CDR3 protein. The sample consists of about 160,000 distinct CDR3 sequences, about 50% of them appearing once. It was patients with CD8+CD57+ cell expansion by flow cytometry who were chosen for sequencing. Among the patients, all had severe acquired aplastic anemia. By the time of blood sampling, patients had still received no therapy. The sequence came from a human donor with aplastic anemia. The chain couples TRBV7-2 to TRBJ2-7; possibly TRBD1 or TRBD2 for D (6 bases each). Sequenced material: sorted CD4+, CD8+, or CD8+CD57+ T cells (not recorded which) from PBMCs. CDR3 loop: CASSLGRGTYEQYF. CDR3 nucleotide sequence: TGTGCTAGCAGCTTAGGGCGCGGGACATACGAGCAGTACTTC.